The 26 T cell receptor beta chains reported below all come from one sample, sequenced in a study of blood T cell repertoires in COVID-19. Libraries were prepared by immunoSEQ multiplex PCR; TCRdb keeps only in-frame clonotypes and omits some of them. The profile shows some 450,000 clones, approximately 90% of them singletons. The sample was peripheral blood. The receptor set was obtained from a woman aged 50 to 65 with COVID-19, enrolled during active disease.

The V gene is TRBV6-5, the J gene TRBJ1-2, with 9 bases identical to TRBD1. CDR1 is MNHEY and CDR2 is SVGAGI in the germline V gene. With V trimmed by 2 bases and J by 5 bases, 3 bases remained unmatched. This CDR3 contains 14 residues. CDR3 residues: CASSYVGTGYGYTF. CDR3 in DNA: TGTGCCAGCAGTTACGTCGGGACAGGGTATGGCTACACCTTC.

About this clone: In the same sample, other DNA sequences code for this CDR3. This sequence joins TRBV5-1 and TRBJ2-7; D is ambiguous. CDR1 SGHRS and CDR2 YFSETQ come from the germline V gene. V was shortened by 0 bases and J by 3 bases, with 7 bases between the two germline ends. The CDR3 has 13 amino acids. The CDR3: CASSLAVFYEQYF. The CDR3 bases are TGCGCCAGCAGCTTGGCGGTCTTCTACGAGCAGTACTTC.

This clone was observed a handful of times. J is TRBJ1-2 and V is TRBV5-4; D is possibly TRBD1 (5 bases). The ends were cut back, 0 bases at V and 4 bases at J, with 10 bases in the middle. The germline V gene has CDR1 SGHNT and CDR2 YYREEE (reference sequence). The CDR3 has 14 amino acids. CDR3 in DNA: TGTGCCAGCAGCTTGGACAGGTCTAGCTATGGCTACACCTTC. Translated: CASSLDRSSYGYTF.

The chain is built from TRBV6-5 and TRBJ1-4; TRBD1 matches 8 bases. The CDR3 is made up of 15 amino acids. CDR1 MNHEY and CDR2 SVGAGI come from the germline V gene. V dropped 6 bases and J dropped 7; count of bases not matched to a gene: 10. The CDR3 sequence is CASSGTGGRGEKLFF. The CDR3 DNA reads as TGTGCCAGCAGCGGTACAGGGGGTCGGGGTGAAAAACTGTTTTTT.

This chain connects TRBV15 to TRBJ2-3, with 8 bases aligning to TRBD2. The trim removed 3 bases at V and 3 bases at J, leaving 8 bases unmatched. Germline V gene lookup returns CDR1 LNHNV and CDR2 YYDKDF (reference sequence). The CDR3 consists of 16 residues. CDR3 in DNA: TGTGCCACCAGCAGGGGCGGGGGGAGGTCAACAGATACGCAGTATTTT. Translating gives CATSRGGGRSTDTQYF.

The CDR3 DNA reads TGTGCCAGCAGCCGAGATCGGGGCTCCTACGAGCAGTACTTC. Translating it yields CASSRDRGSYEQYF. J is TRBJ2-7 and V is TRBV4-2, with a weak D call TRBD2 (5 bases). CDR1 is LGHNA and CDR2 is YNFKEQ in the germline V gene. The CDR3 sequence is 14 residues long. V shed 4 bases and J shed 0 bases, with 10 bases lying between them.

The chain has TRBV28 and TRBJ2-4, with TRBD2 identical over 7 bases. Germline V gene lookup returns CDR1 MDHEN and CDR2 SYDVKM. This CDR3 has 14 amino acids. V gave up 5 bases and J gave up 7 bases; unmatched junction bases: 8. The CDR3 nucleotides are TGTGCCAGCAGTCTGAGACTAGCAGGTAACATTCAGTACTTC. Protein: CASSLRLAGNIQYF. The full variable domain, with the rest looked up from reference TRBV28 and TRBJ2-4, is DVKVTQSSRYLVKRTGEKVFLECVQDMDHENMFWYRQDPGLGLRLIYFSYDVKMKEKGDIPEGYSVSREKKERFSLILESASTNQTSMYLCASSLRLAGNIQYFGAGTRLSVL.

This chain connects TRBV2 to TRBJ2-7; TRBD1 might be the D (5 bases). The V end was cut by 2 bases, the J end by 11 bases, with 13 bases between. The CDR3 runs 12 residues. Germline V lookup: CDR1 SNHLY, CDR2 FYNNEI. The CDR3 sequence is CASSERGLREYF. DNA of the CDR3: TGTGCCAGCAGTGAAAGGGGCCTCCGGGAGTACTTC.

The rearrangement uses TRBV19 and TRBJ1-1; D is unclear. V lost 4 bases and J 10 bases, leaving 13 bases between the germline ends. This CDR3 region has 12 residues. Germline V CDR1 and CDR2: LNHDA, SQIVND (reference sequence). In nucleotides, the CDR3 is TGTGCCAGTAGTAAACTTTCCACGGGAGCTTTCTTT. Translated, it gives CASSKLSTGAFF.

V is TRBV5-1 and J is TRBJ1-6, with a possible D match to TRBD1 (5 bases). Germline loops: CDR1 SGHRS, CDR2 YFSETQ. Between the trimmed V and J ends, which lost 1 base and 7 bases, there was a span of 9 bases. This CDR3 is built from 14 residues. Here the CDR3 reads CASSLTTVNSPLHF. CDR3 bases: TGCGCCAGCAGCTTGACGACAGTGAATTCACCCCTCCACTTT.

This rearrangement joins TRBV3-1 (or the pseudogene TRBV3-2) to TRBJ2-7; 10 nucleotides align to TRBD2. Germline CDR1 LGHDT, CDR2 YNNKEL (reference sequence). With V trimmed by 6 bases and J by 1 base, 6 bases remained unmatched. This CDR3 has 15 residues. The CDR3 bases are TGTGCCAGCAGTGATACTAGCGGGGAATCCTACGAGCAGTACTTC. As protein: CASSDTSGESYEQYF.

The V and J genes are TRBV5-1 and TRBJ1-1; 7 bases are a match to TRBD1. Germline V gene lookup returns CDR1 SGHRS and CDR2 YFSETQ. This CDR3 contains 17 residues. The V and J ends lost 4 bases and 5 bases, in that order; junction bases with no gene match: 17. CDR3: CASSRGVMGRGITEAFF. CDR3 in DNA: TGCGCCAGCAGCCGAGGTGTTATGGGCAGGGGGATAACTGAAGCTTTCTTT.

The gene calls are TRBV4-2 and TRBJ1-5; D unresolved. The germline V gene encodes CDR1 LGHNA and CDR2 YNFKEQ. The V and J ends lost 3 bases and 7 bases respectively, with 13 bases between them. This CDR3 is built from 14 residues. CDR3 DNA: TGTGCCAGCAGCCATTCGGAGGTTCCCCAGCCCCAGCATTTT. Encoded protein: CASSHSEVPQPQHF.

This clone was counted a single time. The chain joins TRBV6-1 to TRBJ1-2; TRBD1 agrees at 9 bases. The CDR3 has 15 amino acids. Germline V gene lookup returns CDR1 MNHNS and CDR2 SASEGT. V was clipped by 3 bases and J by 7 bases; unmatched bases: 9. CDR3 DNA: TGTGCCAGCAGTGATCTGGCTACAGGGGGCGCTGGCTACACCTTC. This codes for CASSDLATGGAGYTF.

The chain links TRBV24-1 to TRBJ1-2, with D possibly being TRBD1 (6 bases). The CDR3 is made up of 14 amino acids. The germline CDR1 and CDR2 sequences are KGHDR and SFDVKD. The V gene lost 4 bases and the J gene lost 8 bases, with 16 bases spanning the gap. CDR3 DNA sequence: TGTGCCACCAGTGACCACGACAGGTCTTACGGCTACACCTTC. Translation: CATSDHDRSYGYTF.

This clone was observed a handful of times. The chain is built from TRBV29-1 and TRBJ2-1, with a possible D match to TRBD1 (5 bases). Germline V lookup: CDR1 SQVTM, CDR2 ANQGSEA. The CDR3 runs 14 residues. V was cut by 3 bases and J by 4 bases, with 13 bases left in between. The CDR3 spells CSVDFRQSYNEQFF. The CDR3 DNA is TGCAGCGTTGATTTTCGACAGTCTTACAATGAGCAGTTCTTC.

V usage is TRBV6-5 and J usage is TRBJ2-1; 10 nucleotides agree with TRBD2. Germline V gene sequence: CDR1 MNHEY, CDR2 SVGAGI. J lost 7 bases, V lost 2 bases, and 5 bases had no gene match. The CDR3 has 15 amino acids. CDR3 sequence reads: CASSYPTSGVNEQFF. CDR3 in DNA: TGTGCCAGCAGTTACCCCACTAGCGGGGTAAATGAGCAGTTCTTC.

The rearrangement links TRBV19 to TRBJ1-6, with D unresolved. The CDR3 length is 17 residues. The germline gives CDR1 LNHDA, CDR2 SQIVND (reference sequence). V was pared by 3 bases and J by 9 bases, with 21 bases between. The DNA for the CDR3 is TGTGCCAGTAGTATTCGGGCTTTGGTCGGGGAAAGTTCACCCCTCCACTTT. It translates to CASSIRALVGESSPLHF.

This clone appeared once. This rearrangement joins TRBV6-1 to TRBJ2-7; D gene uncertain. The ends were cut back, 3 bases at V and 6 bases at J, with 6 bases in the middle. CDR1 and CDR2 (germline): MNHNS, SASEGT. The CDR3 is 11 residues long. The CDR3: CASSERREQYF. In DNA form, the CDR3 reads TGTGCCAGCAGTGAGAGGCGCGAGCAGTACTTC.

The rearrangement links TRBV5-1 to TRBJ2-3, with D perhaps TRBD2 (5 bases). CDR1 and CDR2 from the germline V gene are SGHRS and YFSETQ. The CDR3 extends over 16 amino acids. Trimming stripped 4 bases from V and 0 bases from J, with 15 bases between. DNA for the CDR3: TGCGCCAGCAGCCTTTCCTCGCGGGCCAGCACAGATACGCAGTATTTT. Translating it yields CASSLSSRASTDTQYF.

The chain carries TRBV24-1 and TRBJ2-3; 8 nucleotides line up with TRBD1. V was pared by 0 bases and J by 3 bases, with 7 bases of the junction left unmatched. Germline assignment: CDR1 KGHDR and CDR2 SFDVKD. The CDR3 sequence is 17 residues long. CDR3 sequence (DNA): TGTGCCACCAGTGATTTGGGTTCGAGACAGGGGACAGATACGCAGTATTTT. Translated: CATSDLGSRQGTDTQYF.

This clone was detected only once. This chain uses TRBV27 with TRBJ2-7; TRBD1 is a possible D gene (6 bases). This CDR3 has 14 amino acids. Trimming cost V 2 bases and J 2 bases, with 10 bases left between them. Germline V gene data show CDR1 as MNHEY and CDR2 as SMNVEV (reference sequence). CDR3 nucleotide sequence: TGTGCCAGCAGTTTACGGAAGGGGGCCTACGAGCAGTACTTC. It is translated as CASSLRKGAYEQYF.

The chain combines TRBV30 with TRBJ1-1; 7 bases match TRBD1. Germline V CDR1 and CDR2: GTSNPN, SVGIG (reference sequence). The CDR3 sequence is 12 residues long. Trimming at V came to 7 bases and at J to 6 bases, leaving 8 bases not matched to a gene. The CDR3 protein is CASDRRGPEAFF. Here the CDR3 DNA reads TGTGCCTCGGACAGGAGAGGCCCTGAAGCTTTCTTT.

The J gene is TRBJ1-2, the V gene TRBV6-1; TRBD1 might be the D (5 bases). V lost 2 bases and J 2 bases, leaving 12 bases between the germline ends. Germline assignment: CDR1 MNHNS and CDR2 SASEGT. This CDR3 comprises 15 residues. The CDR3, as DNA: TGTGCCAGCAGTGAATCGTCAGGGCAAAACTATGGCTACACCTTC. Translating gives CASSESSGQNYGYTF.

The CDR3 region is CASIILTGGQNEKLFF. The CDR3 DNA reads TGTGCCAGCATCATTCTTACAGGGGGCCAGAATGAAAAACTGTTTTTT. The chain uses TRBV2 and TRBJ1-4; 9 bases are shared with TRBD1. Germline V gene data show CDR1 as SNHLY and CDR2 as FYNNEI. The CDR3 has 16 residues. V gave up 7 bases and J gave up 5 bases; unmatched junction bases: 11.

The CDR3 bases are TGTGCCAGCAGTTGTGCTGGTCAGGGGGCTGAAAAACTGTTTTTT. Amino acid sequence: CASSCAGQGAEKLFF. This sequence joins TRBV6-8 and TRBJ1-4, with 8 bases matching TRBD1. Germline CDR1 MNHGY, CDR2 SAAAGT. The V and J ends lost 4 bases and 7 bases, in that order; junction bases with no gene match: 8. The CDR3 is 15 amino acids.